These T cell receptor beta chains were read from a single sample in a study of beta chain features in type 1 diabetes. Clones were sequenced by immunoSEQ multiplex PCR, and TCRdb holds only the in-frame ones, with some missing. The profile shows roughly 150,000 clones, around 63% of them singletons. The sequencing sample was made of naive CD4+ T cells from blood. The origin of the receptors is a man aged 25-45 years with type 1 diabetes. The CDR3 runs from the conserved cysteine through the conserved F or W. Fields, in order: D gene, J gene, V gene, clone size, CDR3 protein, CDR3 DNA. A D gene is named only where the DNA matches it firmly. The size of a clone is reported for some rows only, either as once, few or many, or as a class for expanded clones.

>-|TRBJ1-5|TRBV28|-
CASSLLSRDQPQHF
TGTGCCAGCAGTTTACTATCCAGGGATCAGCCCCAGCATTTT
>-|TRBJ2-6|TRBV11-2|-
CASSLSSGANVLTF
TGTGCCAGCAGCTTAAGCTCTGGGGCCAACGTCCTGACTTTC
>TRBD2|TRBJ2-2|TRBV7-8|-
CASSGGLSNTGELFF
TGTGCCAGCAGCGGGGGACTATCTAACACCGGGGAGCTGTTTTTT
>TRBD1|TRBJ1-6|TRBV30|-
CAWRQGNSPLHF
TGTGCCTGGAGACAGGGGAATTCACCCCTCCACTTT
>-|TRBJ2-5|TRBV18|-
CASSPSRQETQYF
TGTGCCAGCTCACCTTCAAGACAAGAGACCCAGTACTTC
>-|TRBJ2-2|TRBV7-9|-
CASSQPTGNTGELFF
TGTGCCAGCAGCCAACCGACAGGGAACACCGGGGAGCTGTTTTTT
>-|TRBJ2-5|TRBV4-3|-
CASSRNQGQETQYF
TGCGCCAGCAGCCGGAATCAGGGGCAGGAGACCCAGTACTTC
>-|TRBJ2-5|TRBV9|-
CASSVDSGVETQYF
TGTGCCAGCAGCGTGGACAGTGGGGTGGAGACCCAGTACTTC
>TRBD1|TRBJ2-5|TRBV7-2|-
CASSLGGGQETQYF
TGTGCCAGCAGCTTAGGAGGGGGCCAGGAGACCCAGTACTTC
>TRBD2|TRBJ2-5|TRBV27|-
CASSFWTSGAETQYF
TGTGCCAGCAGTTTTTGGACTAGCGGCGCAGAGACCCAGTACTTC
>-|TRBJ2-5|TRBV20-1|-
CAYTSRQSQYF
TGCGCGTATACCAGTAGGCAGTCCCAGTACTTC
>-|TRBJ2-5|TRBV30|-
CAWTISQETQYF
TGTGCCTGGACCATCAGCCAAGAGACCCAGTACTTC
>TRBD2|TRBJ2-5|TRBV4-3|-
CASSQAAGAQYF
TGCGCCAGCAGCCAAGCGGCGGGGGCCCAGTACTTC
>TRBD2|TRBJ2-1|TRBV10-3|-
CAISQLAATYNEQFF
TGTGCCATCAGTCAACTAGCGGCTACGTACAATGAGCAGTTCTTC
>-|TRBJ2-5|TRBV7-9|-
CASSLLAGETQYF
TGTGCCAGCAGCTTACTTGCAGGAGAGACCCAGTACTTC
>-|TRBJ2-4|TRBV4-3|-
CASSQGRRNIQYF
TGCGCCAGCAGCCAAGGCAGGAGAAACATTCAGTACTTC
>-|TRBJ1-2|TRBV5-1|-
CASSATTNYGYTF
TGCGCCAGCAGCGCAACAACTAACTATGGCTACACCTTC
>-|TRBJ1-6|TRBV30|once
CAWRANSPLHF
TGTGCCTGGAGAGCCAATTCACCCCTCCACTTT